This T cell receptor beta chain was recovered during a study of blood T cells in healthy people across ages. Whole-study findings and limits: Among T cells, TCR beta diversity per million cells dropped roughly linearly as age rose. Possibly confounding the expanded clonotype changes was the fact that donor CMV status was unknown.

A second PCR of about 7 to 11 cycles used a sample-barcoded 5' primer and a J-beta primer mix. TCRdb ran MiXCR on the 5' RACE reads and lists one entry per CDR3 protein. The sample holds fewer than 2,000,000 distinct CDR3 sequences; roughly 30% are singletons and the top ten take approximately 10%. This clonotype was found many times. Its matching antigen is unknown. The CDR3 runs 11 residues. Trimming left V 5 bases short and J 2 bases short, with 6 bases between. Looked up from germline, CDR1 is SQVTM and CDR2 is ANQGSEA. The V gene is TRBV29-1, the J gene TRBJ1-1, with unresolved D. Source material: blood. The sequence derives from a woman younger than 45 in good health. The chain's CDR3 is CSVNLNTEAFF. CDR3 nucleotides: TGCAGCGTTAACCTTAACACTGAAGCTTTCTTT.